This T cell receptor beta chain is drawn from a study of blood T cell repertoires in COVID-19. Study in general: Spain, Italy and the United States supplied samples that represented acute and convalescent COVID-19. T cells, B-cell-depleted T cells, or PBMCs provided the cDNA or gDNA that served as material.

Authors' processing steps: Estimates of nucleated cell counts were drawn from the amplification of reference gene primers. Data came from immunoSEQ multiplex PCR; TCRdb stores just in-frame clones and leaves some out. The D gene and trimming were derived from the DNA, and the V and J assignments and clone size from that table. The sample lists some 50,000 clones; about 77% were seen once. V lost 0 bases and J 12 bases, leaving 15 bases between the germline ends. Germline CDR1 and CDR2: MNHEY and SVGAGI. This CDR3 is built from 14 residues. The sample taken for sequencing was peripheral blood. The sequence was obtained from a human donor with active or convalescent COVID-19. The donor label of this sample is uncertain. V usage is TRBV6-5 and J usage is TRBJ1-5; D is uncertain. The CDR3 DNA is TGTGCCAGCAGTTACTCCCCTGGGCCGGCGAGCCAGCATTTT. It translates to CASSYSPGPASQHF.